This T cell receptor (beta chain) was captured by sequencing in a study of blood T cell repertoires in COVID-19. Study details: There were acute and convalescent COVID-19 samples, and they came from the United States, Italy and Spain. From T cells, B-cell-depleted T cells, or PBMCs came the material, which was cDNA or gDNA.

Cohorts were assigned according to the clinical history that participants reported. Germline V lookup: CDR1 MDHEN, CDR2 SYDVKM. CDR3 length: 16 residues. V lost 5 bases and J lost 8, with 21 bases in between. Per the study methods: Nucleated cell number was recorded as an estimate derived from reference gene primer amplification. TCRdb's table, derived via immunoSEQ multiplex PCR, lists solely in-frame clones and lacks some. D and trimming were read from the DNA, whereas the V and J calls and clone size are those reported in that table. The sample lists fewer than 300,000 clones; around nine tenths were seen once. This clone has more than one count but fewer than ten.

The chain combines TRBV28 with TRBJ1-4; D perhaps matches TRBD1 (6 bases). Specimen: PBMCs or T cells enriched from blood (not recorded which). The sequence was obtained from a woman aged 25-40 years who had recovered from COVID-19. The CDR3 nucleotides read TGTGCCAGCAGTCCCCCGGGGGGCGGAAGTGCCGAAAAACTGTTTTTT. It specifies CASSPPGGGSAEKLFF.